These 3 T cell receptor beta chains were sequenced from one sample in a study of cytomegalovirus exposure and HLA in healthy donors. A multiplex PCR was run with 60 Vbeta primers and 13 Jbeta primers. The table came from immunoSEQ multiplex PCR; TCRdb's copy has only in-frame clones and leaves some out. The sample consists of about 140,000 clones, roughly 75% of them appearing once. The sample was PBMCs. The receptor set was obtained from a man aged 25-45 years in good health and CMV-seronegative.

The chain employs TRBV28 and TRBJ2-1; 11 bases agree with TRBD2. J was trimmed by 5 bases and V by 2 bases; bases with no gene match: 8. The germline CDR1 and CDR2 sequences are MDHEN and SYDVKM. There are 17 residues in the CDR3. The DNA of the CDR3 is TGTGCCAGCAGTTTACTGATAGCGGGAGGGCCTAACAATGAGCAGTTCTTC. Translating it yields CASSLLIAGGPNNEQFF.

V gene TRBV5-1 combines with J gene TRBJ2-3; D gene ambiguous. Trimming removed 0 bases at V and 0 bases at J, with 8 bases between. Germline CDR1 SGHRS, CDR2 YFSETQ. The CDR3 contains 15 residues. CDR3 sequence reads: CASSLALGSTDTQYF. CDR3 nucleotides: TGCGCCAGCAGCTTGGCCTTGGGCAGCACAGATACGCAGTATTTT. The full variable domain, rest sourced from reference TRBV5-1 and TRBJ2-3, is KAGVTQTPRYLIKTRGQQVTLSCSPISGHRSVSWYQQTPGQGLQFLFEYFSETQRNKGNFPGRFSGRQFSNSRSEMNVSTLELGDSALYLCASSLALGSTDTQYFGPGTRLTVL.

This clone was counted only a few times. The CDR3 DNA is TGTGCCAGTGCCGAGGGTTCAACTAATGAAAAACTGTTTTTT. It translates to CASAEGSTNEKLFF. The rearrangement joins TRBV19 to TRBJ1-4; no definite D call. The V gene lost 8 bases and the J gene lost 0 bases, with 10 bases spanning the gap. Per germline, CDR1 LNHDA and CDR2 SQIVND (reference sequence). The CDR3 sequence is 14 residues long.